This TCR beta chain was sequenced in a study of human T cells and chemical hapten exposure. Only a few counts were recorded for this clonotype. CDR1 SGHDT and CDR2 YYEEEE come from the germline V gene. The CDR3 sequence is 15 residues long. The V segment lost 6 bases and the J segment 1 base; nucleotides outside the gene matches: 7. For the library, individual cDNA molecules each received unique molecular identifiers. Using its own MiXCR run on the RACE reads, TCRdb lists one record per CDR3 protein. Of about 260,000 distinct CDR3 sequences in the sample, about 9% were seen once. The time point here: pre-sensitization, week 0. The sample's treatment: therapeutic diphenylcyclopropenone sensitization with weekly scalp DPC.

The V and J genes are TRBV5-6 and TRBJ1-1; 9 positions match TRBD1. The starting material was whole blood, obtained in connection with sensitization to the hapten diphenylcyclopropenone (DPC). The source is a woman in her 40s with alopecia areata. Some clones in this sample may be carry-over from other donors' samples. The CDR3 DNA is TGTGCCAGCAACGCCCTGACAGGGGGGAACACTGAAGCTTTCTTT. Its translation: CASNALTGGNTEAFF. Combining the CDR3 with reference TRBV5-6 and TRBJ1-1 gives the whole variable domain DAGVTQSPTHLIKTRGQQVTLRCSPKSGHDTVSWYQQALGQGPQFIFQYYEEEERQRGNFPDRFSGHQFPNYSSELNVNALLLGDSALYLCASNALTGGNTEAFFGQGTRLTVV.